These T cell receptor beta chains were read from a single sample in a study of cytotoxic CD8 clonotypes in ibrutinib-treated CLL. Some clones are missing from TCRdb's copy, which holds only in-frame ones; the method was immunoSEQ multiplex PCR. Found here are 140,000 to 150,000 clones, approximately 80% of them singletons; the top ten hold about 5%. Sequences were derived from PBMCs, sampled after 24 months of ibrutinib treatment. The receptors here all came from a human donor with chronic lymphocytic leukemia. Each CDR3 is given with its conserved first and last residue. The order of the fields is V gene, J gene, CDR3 protein.

TRBV9	TRBJ2-1	CASSVDGPGEQFF
TRBV6-6	TRBJ2-7	CASRWTSGAYEQYF
TRBV7-2	TRBJ2-3	CASSSQGDTQYF
TRBV5-1	TRBJ2-1	CASSPRGLANQSSYNEQFF
TRBV5-1	TRBJ2-2	CASSLSRPTQGTGELFF
TRBV6-1	TRBJ2-7	CASSQRPEGSYEQYF
TRBV6-6	TRBJ2-5	CASSYSTGETQYF
TRBV7-8	TRBJ1-6	CASSPQANSPLHF
TRBV11-1	TRBJ2-5	CASSLDVGGETQYF
TRBV18	TRBJ2-7	CASSQMTGGLGGTEQYF
TRBV19	TRBJ2-2	CASSSGGDPGELFF
TRBV5-1	TRBJ2-7	CASTQGQGPLEQYF
TRBV19	TRBJ1-4	CASTGAPNEKLFF